This record concerns one T cell receptor beta chain sequence. The antigen is undetermined. The data were taken from a study of shared clonotypes between healthy human individuals. As for the study in general: Two women and a few men aged 18 to 49 served as donors.

Study observations and caveats: About 5% was the fraction of naive CD4 clonotypes found shared across several donors. Rarefaction showed that sequencing of sorted subsets was incomplete (despite large depth).

The CDR3 is 12 residues long. CDR1 is SGHVS and CDR2 is FNYEAQ in the germline V gene. V shed 8 bases and J shed 0 bases, with 8 bases lying between them. This was a deep-level run. Only in-frame clones appear in the TCRdb table, and some are missing; sequencing was by immunoSEQ multiplex PCR. In the table there are fewer than 3 million clones, approximately 90% of which are singletons. Sample: naive CD4+ T cells from PBMCs. Subset: CD45RA+ positively selected. The chain couples TRBV7-6 to TRBJ2-7, with D perhaps matching TRBD2 (5 bases). This TCR derives from a young man in good health. Some clones in this sample may be carry-over from other donors' samples. The CDR3, as DNA: TGTGCCAGCGGGAGTAGCTCCTACGAGCAGTACTTC. It yields the protein CASGSSSYEQYF.